The sequence of this TCR beta chain was determined in a study of tumor and adjacent non-tumor tissue in lung cancer. Study context: The patients, 10 men and five or six women, were 31 to 76 with stage I to III disease. Notes on the study in general: Tumor repertoires had a smaller top 100 clone share than normal lung.

Three rounds of nested PCR, following a modified ARM-PCR protocol, produced the TCRbeta library. TCRdb itself ran the multiplex PCR reads through MiXCR, one entry per CDR3 protein. The table has 60,000 to 65,000 distinct CDR3 sequences, about 61% seen once; the top ten hold 32%. V was pared by 4 bases and J by 3 bases, with 12 bases between. The CDR3 runs to 15 residues. The germline CDR1 and CDR2 sequences are WNHNN and SYGVQD (reference sequence). The template was RNA from unsorted bulk tissue. The normal lung tissue was taken more than 3 cm from the tumor edge. This clonotype was recorded many times. Its antigen is unknown.

The sequencing input was distant non-tumor lung tissue. This clonotype originated in a man in his 70s with non-small cell lung cancer. The chain couples TRBV10-1 to TRBJ2-2; D gene ambiguous. For the CDR3, the DNA is TGCGCCAGCAGTGGGAAAGGGTTGGACACCGGGGAGCTGTTTTTT. Translating gives CASSGKGLDTGELFF.